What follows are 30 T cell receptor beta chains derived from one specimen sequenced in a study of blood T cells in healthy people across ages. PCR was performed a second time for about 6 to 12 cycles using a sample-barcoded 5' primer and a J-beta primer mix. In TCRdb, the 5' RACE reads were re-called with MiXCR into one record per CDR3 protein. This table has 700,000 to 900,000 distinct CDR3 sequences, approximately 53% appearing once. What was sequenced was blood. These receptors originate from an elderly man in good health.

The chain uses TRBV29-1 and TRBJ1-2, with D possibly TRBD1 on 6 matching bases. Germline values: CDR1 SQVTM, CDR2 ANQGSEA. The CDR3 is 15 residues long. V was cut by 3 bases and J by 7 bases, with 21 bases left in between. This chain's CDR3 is CSVEPGHLNPGGYTF. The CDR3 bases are TGCAGCGTTGAGCCGGGACACCTAAACCCGGGTGGCTACACCTTC.

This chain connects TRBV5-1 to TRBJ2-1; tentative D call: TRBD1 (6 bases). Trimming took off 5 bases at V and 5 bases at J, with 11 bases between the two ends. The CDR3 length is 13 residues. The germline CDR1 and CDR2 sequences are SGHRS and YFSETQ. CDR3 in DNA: TGCGCCAGCAGACTGGACAGTAACAATGAGCAGTTCTTC. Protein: CASRLDSNNEQFF.

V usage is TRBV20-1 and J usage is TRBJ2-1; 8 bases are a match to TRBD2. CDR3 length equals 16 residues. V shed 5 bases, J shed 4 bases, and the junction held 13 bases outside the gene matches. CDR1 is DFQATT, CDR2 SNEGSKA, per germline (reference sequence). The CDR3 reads CSALGGAGVHYNEQFF. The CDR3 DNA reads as TGCAGTGCTCTGGGGGGAGCGGGAGTGCATTACAATGAGCAGTTCTTC.

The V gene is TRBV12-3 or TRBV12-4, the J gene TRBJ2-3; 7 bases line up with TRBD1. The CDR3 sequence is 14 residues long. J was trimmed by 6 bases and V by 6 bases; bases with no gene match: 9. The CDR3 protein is CASSWGAQGDTQYF. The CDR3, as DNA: TGTGCCAGCAGCTGGGGAGCACAGGGGGATACGCAGTATTTT.

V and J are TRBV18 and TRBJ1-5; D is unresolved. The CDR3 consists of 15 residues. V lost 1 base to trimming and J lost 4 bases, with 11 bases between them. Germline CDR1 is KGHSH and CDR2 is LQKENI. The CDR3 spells CASSPQATGNQPQHF. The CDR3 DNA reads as TGTGCCAGCTCACCACAGGCTACGGGGAATCAGCCCCAGCATTTT. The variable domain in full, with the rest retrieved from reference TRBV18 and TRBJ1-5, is NAGVMQNPRHLVRRRGQEARLRCSPMKGHSHVYWYRQLPEEGLKFMVYLQKENIIDESGMPKERFSAEFPKEGPSILRIQQVVRGDSAAYFCASSPQATGNQPQHFGDGTRLSIL.

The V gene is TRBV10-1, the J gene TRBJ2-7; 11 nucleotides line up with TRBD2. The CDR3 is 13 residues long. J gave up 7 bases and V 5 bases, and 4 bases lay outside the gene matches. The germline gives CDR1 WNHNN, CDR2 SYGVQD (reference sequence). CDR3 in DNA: TGCGCCAGCAGTTCTAGACTAGCGGGGGAGCAGTACTTC. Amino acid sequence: CASSSRLAGEQYF.

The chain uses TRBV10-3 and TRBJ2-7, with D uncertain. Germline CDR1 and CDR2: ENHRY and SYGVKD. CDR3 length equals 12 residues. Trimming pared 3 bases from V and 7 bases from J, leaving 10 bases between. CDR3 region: CAISDGEKEQYF. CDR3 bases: TGTGCCATCAGTGATGGCGAGAAGGAGCAGTACTTC.

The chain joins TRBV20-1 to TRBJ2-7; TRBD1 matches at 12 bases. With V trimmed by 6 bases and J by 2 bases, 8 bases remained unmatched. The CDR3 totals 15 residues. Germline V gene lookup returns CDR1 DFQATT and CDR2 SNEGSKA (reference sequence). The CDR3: CSAQSGTGGTYEQYF. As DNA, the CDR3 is TGCAGTGCCCAATCCGGGACAGGGGGCACCTACGAGCAGTACTTC.

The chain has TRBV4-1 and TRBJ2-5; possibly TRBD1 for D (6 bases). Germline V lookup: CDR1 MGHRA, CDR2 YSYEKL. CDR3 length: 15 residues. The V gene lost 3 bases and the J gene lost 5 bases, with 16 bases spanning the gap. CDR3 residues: CASSQLGTLEETQYF. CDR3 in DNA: TGCGCCAGCAGCCAGTTAGGGACACTAGAGGAGACCCAGTACTTC.

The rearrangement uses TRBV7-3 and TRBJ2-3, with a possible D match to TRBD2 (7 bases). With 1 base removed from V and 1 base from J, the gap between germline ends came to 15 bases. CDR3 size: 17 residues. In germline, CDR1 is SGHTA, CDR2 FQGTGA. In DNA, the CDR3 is TGTGCCAGCAGCTTAATAGGGGGAGGGCCAGGCACAGATACGCAGTATTTT. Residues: CASSLIGGGPGTDTQYF.

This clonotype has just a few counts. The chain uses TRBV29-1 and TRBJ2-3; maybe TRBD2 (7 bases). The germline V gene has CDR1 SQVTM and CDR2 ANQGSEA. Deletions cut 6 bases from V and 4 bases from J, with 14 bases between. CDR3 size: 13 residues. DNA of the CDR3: TGCAGCGTGGATGGAGGGGGGGCAGATACGCAGTATTTT. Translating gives CSVDGGGADTQYF.

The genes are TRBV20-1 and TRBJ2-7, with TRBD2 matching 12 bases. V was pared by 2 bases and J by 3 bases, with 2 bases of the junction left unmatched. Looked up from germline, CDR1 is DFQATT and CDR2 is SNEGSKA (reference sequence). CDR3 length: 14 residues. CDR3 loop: CSARWTSGIYEQYF. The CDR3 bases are TGCAGTGCTAGATGGACTAGCGGGATCTACGAGCAGTACTTC.

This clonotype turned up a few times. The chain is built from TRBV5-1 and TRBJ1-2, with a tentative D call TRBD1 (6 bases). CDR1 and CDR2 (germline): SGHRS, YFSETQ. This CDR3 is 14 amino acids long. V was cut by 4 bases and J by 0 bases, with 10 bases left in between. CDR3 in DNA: TGCGCCAGCAGCCGGGACACAGCTAACTATGGCTACACCTTC. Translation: CASSRDTANYGYTF.

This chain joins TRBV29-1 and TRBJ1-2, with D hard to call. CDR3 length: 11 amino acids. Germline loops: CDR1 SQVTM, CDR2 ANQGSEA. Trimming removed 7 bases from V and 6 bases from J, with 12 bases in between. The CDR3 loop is CSARDTHGYTF. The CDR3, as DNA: TGCAGCGCTAGAGACACTCATGGCTACACCTTC.

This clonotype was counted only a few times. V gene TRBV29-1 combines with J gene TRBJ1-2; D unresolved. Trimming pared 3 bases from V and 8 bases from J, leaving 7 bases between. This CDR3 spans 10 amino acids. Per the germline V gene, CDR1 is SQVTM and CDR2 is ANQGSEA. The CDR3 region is CSVDSRGYTF. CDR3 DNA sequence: TGCAGCGTTGACAGTCGCGGCTACACCTTC.

CDR3: CASSHATSGYEQYF. As DNA, the CDR3 is TGTGCCAGCAGTCATGCTACTAGCGGCTACGAGCAGTACTTC. The rearrangement joins TRBV27 to TRBJ2-4, with 8 bases that match TRBD2. The J call may be mistaken, given a closer DNA end match to TRBJ2-7. CDR3 size: 14 residues. In germline, CDR1 is MNHEY, CDR2 SMNVEV (reference sequence).

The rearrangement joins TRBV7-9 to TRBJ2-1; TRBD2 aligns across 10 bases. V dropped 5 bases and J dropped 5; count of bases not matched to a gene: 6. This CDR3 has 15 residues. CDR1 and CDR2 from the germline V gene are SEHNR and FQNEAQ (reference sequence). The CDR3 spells CASSPSGRVNNEQFF. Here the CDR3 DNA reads TGTGCCAGCAGCCCTAGCGGGAGAGTCAACAATGAGCAGTTCTTC.

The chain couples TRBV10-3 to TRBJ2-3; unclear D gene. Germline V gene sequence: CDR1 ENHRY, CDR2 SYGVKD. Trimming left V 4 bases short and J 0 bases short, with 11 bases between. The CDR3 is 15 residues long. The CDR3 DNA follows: TGTGCCATCAGTGTTACTTCACCTAGCACAGATACGCAGTATTTT. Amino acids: CAISVTSPSTDTQYF.

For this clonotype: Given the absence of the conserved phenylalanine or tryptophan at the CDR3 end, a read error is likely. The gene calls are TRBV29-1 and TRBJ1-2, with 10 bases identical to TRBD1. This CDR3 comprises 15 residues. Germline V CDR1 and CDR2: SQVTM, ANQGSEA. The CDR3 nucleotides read TGCAGAGACCGGGACAGGGGAGCGGGAGACTATGGCTACACCCTC. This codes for CRDRDRGAGDYGYTL.

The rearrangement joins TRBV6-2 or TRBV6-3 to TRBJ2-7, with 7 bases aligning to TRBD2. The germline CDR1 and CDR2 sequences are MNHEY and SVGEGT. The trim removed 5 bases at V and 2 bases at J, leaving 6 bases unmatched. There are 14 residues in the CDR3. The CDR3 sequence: CASSEWGGTYEQYF. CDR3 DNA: TGTGCCAGCAGTGAATGGGGAGGGACCTACGAGCAGTACTTC.

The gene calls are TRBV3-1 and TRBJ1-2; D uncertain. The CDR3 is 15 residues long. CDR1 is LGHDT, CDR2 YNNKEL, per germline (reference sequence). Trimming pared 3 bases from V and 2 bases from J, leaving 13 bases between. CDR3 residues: CASSHSYLPNYGYTF. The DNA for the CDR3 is TGTGCCAGCAGCCACAGCTACCTCCCGAACTATGGCTACACCTTC.

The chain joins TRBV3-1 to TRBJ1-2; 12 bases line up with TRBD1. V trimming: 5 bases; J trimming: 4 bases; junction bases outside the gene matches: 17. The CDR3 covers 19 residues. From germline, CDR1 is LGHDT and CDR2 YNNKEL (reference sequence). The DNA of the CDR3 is TGTGCCAGCAGCGAACCGGGACAGGGGGCAAGGGGGTCTCGCTATGGCTACACCTTC. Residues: CASSEPGQGARGSRYGYTF.

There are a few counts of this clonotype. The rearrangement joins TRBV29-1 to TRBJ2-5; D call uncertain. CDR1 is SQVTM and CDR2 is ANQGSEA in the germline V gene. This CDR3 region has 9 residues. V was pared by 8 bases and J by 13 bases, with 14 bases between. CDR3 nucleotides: TGCAGCCCCGCCGGCTGTAGGTACTTC. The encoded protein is CSPAGCRYF.

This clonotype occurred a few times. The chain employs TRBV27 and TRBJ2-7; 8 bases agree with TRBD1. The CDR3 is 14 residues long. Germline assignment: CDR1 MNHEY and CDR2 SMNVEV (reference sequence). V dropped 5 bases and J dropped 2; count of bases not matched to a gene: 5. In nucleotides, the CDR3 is TGTGCCAGCAGTAGACAGGGGTCGCCCTACGAGCAGTACTTC. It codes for CASSRQGSPYEQYF.

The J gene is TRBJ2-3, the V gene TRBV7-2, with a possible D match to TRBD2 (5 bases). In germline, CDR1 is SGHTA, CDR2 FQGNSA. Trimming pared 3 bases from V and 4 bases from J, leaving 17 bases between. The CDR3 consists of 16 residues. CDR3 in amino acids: CASSFKSGPRADTQYF. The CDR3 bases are TGTGCCAGCAGCTTTAAGTCTGGACCGAGGGCAGATACGCAGTATTTT.

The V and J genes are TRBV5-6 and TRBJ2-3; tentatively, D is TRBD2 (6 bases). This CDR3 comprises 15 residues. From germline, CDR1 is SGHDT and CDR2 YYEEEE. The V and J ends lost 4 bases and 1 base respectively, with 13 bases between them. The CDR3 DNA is TGTGCCAGCAGCAGGGACTCGCGTGGCACAGATACGCAGTATTTT. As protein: CASSRDSRGTDTQYF.

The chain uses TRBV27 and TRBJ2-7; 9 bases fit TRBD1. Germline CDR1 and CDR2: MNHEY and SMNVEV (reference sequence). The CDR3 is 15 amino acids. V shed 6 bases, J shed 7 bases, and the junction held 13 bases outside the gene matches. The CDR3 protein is CASSLFSVGQGEQYF. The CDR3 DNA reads TGTGCCAGCAGCCTATTCAGCGTGGGACAGGGAGAGCAGTACTTC.

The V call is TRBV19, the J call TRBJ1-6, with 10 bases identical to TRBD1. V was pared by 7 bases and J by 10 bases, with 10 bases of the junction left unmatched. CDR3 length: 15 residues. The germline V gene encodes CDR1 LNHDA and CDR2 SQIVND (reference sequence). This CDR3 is CASTPRGQGSSPLHF. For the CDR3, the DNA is TGTGCCAGTACCCCAAGGGGACAGGGGTCCTCACCCCTCCACTTT.

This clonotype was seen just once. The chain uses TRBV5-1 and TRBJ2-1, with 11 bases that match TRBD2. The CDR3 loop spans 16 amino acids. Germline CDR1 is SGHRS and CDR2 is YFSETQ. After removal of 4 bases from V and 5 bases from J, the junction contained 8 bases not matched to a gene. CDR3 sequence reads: CASSVGTSGSDNEQFF. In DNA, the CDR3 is TGCGCCAGCAGCGTAGGGACTAGCGGTAGCGACAATGAGCAGTTCTTC. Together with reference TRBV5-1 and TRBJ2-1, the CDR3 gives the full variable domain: KAGVTQTPRYLIKTRGQQVTLSCSPISGHRSVSWYQQTPGQGLQFLFEYFSETQRNKGNFPGRFSGRQFSNSRSEMNVSTLELGDSALYLCASSVGTSGSDNEQFFGPGTRLTVL.

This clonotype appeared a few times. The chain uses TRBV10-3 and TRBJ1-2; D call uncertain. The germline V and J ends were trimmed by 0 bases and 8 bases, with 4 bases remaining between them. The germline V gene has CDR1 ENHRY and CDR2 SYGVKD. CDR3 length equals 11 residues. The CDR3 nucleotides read TGTGCCATCAGTGAGTCTGAGGGCTACACCTTC. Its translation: CAISESEGYTF.